This T cell receptor (beta chain) was documented in a study of blood T cell repertoires in COVID-19. Background on the study: Sample material is recorded as cDNA or gDNA derived from T cells, B-cell-depleted T cells, or PBMCs.

Original methodology: Amplification of reference gene primers provided the estimated nucleated cell counts. Profiling relied on immunoSEQ multiplex PCR, and the TCRdb table lists in-frame clones only, not all of them. That table is the source of V, J and clone size, and D and trimming were worked out from the DNA. Of 130,000 to 150,000 clones listed, around 83% are singletons. All enrollees were about 18 to 89 years old and from roughly 26 US areas. Each exposed participant met a COVID-19 case in the 2 weeks preceding study entry. The CDR3 covers 14 residues. The germline V gene encodes CDR1 SGHTS and CDR2 YDEGEE. The trim removed 4 bases at V and 5 bases at J, leaving 5 bases unmatched.

The TCR originated in a woman aged 45-60 years who had been exposed to COVID-19. The sample consisted of PBMCs or T cells enriched from blood (not recorded which). The chain combines TRBV5-8 with TRBJ1-1; 10 bases match TRBD1. The CDR3 protein is CASSHGQGVTEAFF. CDR3 sequence (DNA): TGTGCCAGCAGCCACGGACAGGGGGTGACTGAAGCTTTCTTT.